One TCR beta chain is described in this entry. Here immunoSEQ multiplex PCR was the method, and the copy in TCRdb shows in-frame clones only, minus some. In the table there are about 110,000 clones, approximately 90% of which are singletons. This entry belongs to a study of T cell responses to AZD1222 COVID-19 vaccine. This TCR was sampled from an adult in good health. Sequencing was performed on peripheral blood, taken on day 0 of AZD1222 vaccination.

The CDR3 region is CASSSTDLYGYTF. CDR3 bases: TGTGCCAGCAGCTCGACAGACCTCTATGGCTACACCTTC. J is TRBJ1-2 and V is TRBV7-2, with D possibly matching TRBD1 (5 bases). The germline gives CDR1 SGHTA, CDR2 FQGNSA. The CDR3 has 13 residues. Trimming shortened V by 4 bases and J by 4 bases, and 10 bases separated the two germline ends.